This T cell receptor (beta chain) is from a study of T cells in Graves' hyperthyroidism and ophthalmopathy. Amplification targeted TCR beta CDR3 regions from RNA transcripts. Carried out on the TCR CDR3, a first-round RT-PCR used the HTBI primer set. From the multiplex PCR reads, TCRdb called clonotypes with MiXCR, one entry per CDR3 protein. The repertoire holds about 640,000 distinct CDR3 sequences, with less than 25% as singletons. Sequenced material: blood. The TCR comes from a man under 40 with Graves' ophthalmopathy.

The CDR3 here is CASSFTGTGVYEQYF. In DNA, the CDR3 is TGTGCCAGCAGCTTTACCGGGACAGGGGTTTACGAGCAGTACTTC. The chain has TRBV13 and TRBJ2-7; 10 bases map to TRBD1. With V trimmed by 3 bases and J by 4 bases, 6 bases remained unmatched. This CDR3 region has 15 residues. The germline V gene has CDR1 PRHDT and CDR2 FYEKMQ (reference sequence). The complete variable domain, with remaining parts taken from reference TRBV13 and TRBJ2-7, reads AAGVIQSPRHLIKEKRETATLKCYPIPRHDTVYWYQQGPGQDPQFLISFYEKMQSDKGSIPDRFSAQQFSDYHSELNMSSLELGDSALYFCASSFTGTGVYEQYFGPGTRLTVT.